A single T cell receptor (beta chain) is shown here with its context. Its antigen is still unknown. This entry belongs to a study of T cell responses to AZD1222 COVID-19 vaccine. Overall study results and limits: Clonal diversity may have been underestimated, and the donors were mostly white British, with more females than males. Repertoires in all cases were sampled only once the peak T cell response had passed. Unmutated variant regions are reportedly targeted by nearly half of spike-specific TCRs.

Germline V CDR1 and CDR2: SGHRS, YFSETQ. The CDR3 length is 15 residues. V lost 0 bases, J lost 0 bases, and 7 bases lay in between. Sequencing was performed with immunoSEQ multiplex PCR; in TCRdb, only in-frame clones are kept and a portion is missing. The repertoire holds around 100,000 clones, with roughly 91% as singletons. This sequence originates from an adult in good health. The chain recombines TRBV5-1 with TRBJ1-3; D is unresolved. Specimen: peripheral blood, collected on day 0 of AZD1222 vaccination. The CDR3 region has the DNA TGCGCCAGCAGCTTGGATGATCCCTCTGGAAACACCATATATTTT. Amino acid sequence: CASSLDDPSGNTIYF.